The next 17 T cell receptor beta chains were all read from a single sample in a study of radiation and T cells in renal cell carcinoma. Using immunoSEQ multiplex PCR, the repertoire was profiled, and TCRdb retains in-frame clones only, with some absent. The table has about 150,000 clones, about 85% seen once. Time point given: baseline pretreatment blood. The treatment here: 15 Gy SBRT to primary tumor, nephrectomy 4 weeks later. The sequencing used blood, collected from a patient whose treatment included radiotherapy and nephrectomy. The origin of the receptors is a woman in her sixties or seventies with renal cell carcinoma.

This rearrangement joins TRBV5-4 to TRBJ1-1; 8 bases agree with TRBD1. The CDR3 is made up of 19 amino acids. Germline lookup yields CDR1 SGHNT and CDR2 YYREEE (reference sequence). V was clipped by 0 bases and J by 0 bases; unmatched bases: 13. The CDR3 sequence: CASSLDQRTGRRVNTEAFF. The CDR3 DNA sequence: TGTGCCAGCAGCTTGGATCAAAGGACAGGGAGGAGGGTGAACACTGAAGCTTTCTTT.

This clone has just a few counts. The chain couples TRBV6-1 to TRBJ2-7; 8 nucleotides match TRBD1. There are 17 residues in the CDR3. From germline, CDR1 is MNHNS and CDR2 SASEGT. With V trimmed by 2 bases and J by 3 bases, 12 bases remained unmatched. CDR3 loop: CASSEYWLGQGVYEQYF. The CDR3 coding sequence is TGTGCCAGCAGTGAATATTGGCTTGGACAGGGAGTCTACGAGCAGTACTTC.

This sequence joins TRBV5-1 and TRBJ1-2; tentative D call: TRBD1 (5 bases). The CDR3 extends over 15 amino acids. With 0 bases removed from V and 2 bases from J, the gap between germline ends came to 11 bases. Germline V lookup: CDR1 SGHRS, CDR2 YFSETQ. CDR3: CASSLEGAKNYGYTF. CDR3 bases: TGCGCCAGCAGCTTGGAAGGGGCGAAGAACTATGGCTACACCTTC.

This chain links TRBV14 with TRBJ2-5, with 9 bases aligning to TRBD2. The germline gives CDR1 SGHDN, CDR2 FVKESK. V dropped 3 bases and J dropped 1; count of bases not matched to a gene: 3. The CDR3 runs 15 residues. The DNA of the CDR3 is TGTGCCAGCAGCCAGCTTAGCGGGGGCCAAGAGACCCAGTACTTC. Translated: CASSQLSGGQETQYF.

This chain uses TRBV29-1 with TRBJ2-3; no firm D call. Trimming cost V 0 bases and J 8 bases, with 0 bases left between them. CDR1 SQVTM and CDR2 ANQGSEA come from the germline V gene. This CDR3 has 9 amino acids. CDR3 nucleotide sequence: TGCAGCGTTGAAGATACGCAGTATTTT. Its protein product is CSVEDTQYF.

This clone has a single count. The genes are TRBV30 and TRBJ2-5, with D perhaps matching TRBD1 or TRBD2 (6 bases each). CDR1 and CDR2 (germline): GTSNPN, SVGIG (reference sequence). The CDR3 spans 15 residues. Trimming took 4 bases from V and 2 from J, leaving 17 bases between them. The CDR3 spells CAWTGDKGMQETQYF. In DNA form, the CDR3 reads TGTGCCTGGACGGGGGACAAAGGTATGCAAGAGACCCAGTACTTC.

The rearrangement links TRBV5-6 to TRBJ2-7; 13 nucleotides agree with TRBD2. CDR3 length equals 15 residues. V trimming: 3 bases; J trimming: 6 bases; junction bases outside the gene matches: 6. Germline assignment: CDR1 SGHDT and CDR2 YYEEEE. The CDR3 here is CASSYGLAGAGEQYF. In DNA form, the CDR3 reads TGTGCCAGCAGCTACGGACTAGCGGGGGCGGGCGAGCAGTACTTC.

The V gene is TRBV28, the J gene TRBJ2-7, with D possibly TRBD2 on 5 matching bases. In germline, CDR1 is MDHEN, CDR2 SYDVKM. This CDR3 is 11 amino acids long. The V end lost 11 bases, the J end lost 2 bases, and 10 bases lay between the germline ends. The CDR3 DNA follows: TGTGCCTCCTGGGGAGCCTACGAGCAGTACTTC. It yields the protein CASWGAYEQYF.

In its sample, this clone was seen once. The gene calls are TRBV7-8 and TRBJ2-3; D gene ambiguous. V lost 0 bases and J lost 9, with 16 bases in between. Germline V gene data show CDR1 as SGHVS and CDR2 as FQNEAQ. This CDR3 is built from 15 residues. DNA for the CDR3: TGTGCCAGCAGCTTAGCAGGACGGCCTTTTGTCACGCAGTATTTT. It yields the protein CASSLAGRPFVTQYF.

CDR3 nucleotide sequence: TGTGCCAGCAGCCCCCTTGGTGGGCCCTACGAGCAGTACTTC. Its translation: CASSPLGGPYEQYF. The V gene is TRBV11-3, the J gene TRBJ2-7; D unresolved. CDR3 length: 14 amino acids. Germline values: CDR1 SGHNT, CDR2 YENEEA. With 5 bases removed from V and 2 bases from J, the gap between germline ends came to 13 bases.

A single count supports this clone. J is TRBJ1-5 and V is TRBV9; D remains ambiguous. Germline assignment: CDR1 SGDLS and CDR2 YYNGEE. This CDR3 is 14 amino acids long. V gave up 0 bases and J gave up 3 bases, with 7 bases separating them. CDR3 amino acids: CASSVAGANQPQHF. The CDR3 nucleotides are TGTGCCAGCAGCGTAGCAGGCGCCAATCAGCCCCAGCATTTT.

This chain links TRBV9 with TRBJ1-4; weak D call: TRBD1 (5 bases). V lost 4 bases and J 6 bases, leaving 16 bases between the germline ends. The germline V gene encodes CDR1 SGDLS and CDR2 YYNGEE. The CDR3 totals 15 residues. For the CDR3, the DNA is TGTGCCAGCAGCTGGAGTGGCAGGGTGGATGAAAAACTGTTTTTT. Translating gives CASSWSGRVDEKLFF.

This clone was seen a few times. The chain has TRBV7-9 and TRBJ1-2, with no clear D. The germline V and J ends were trimmed by 6 bases and 3 bases, with 11 bases remaining between them. Germline lookup yields CDR1 SEHNR and CDR2 FQNEAQ (reference sequence). This CDR3 contains 13 residues. The CDR3 bases are TGTGCCAGCAGTACCGGGTCCCACTATGGCTACACCTTC. This gives the protein CASSTGSHYGYTF.

The chain combines TRBV5-1 with TRBJ2-3, with TRBD2 matching 8 bases. The CDR3 covers 15 residues. CDR1 SGHRS and CDR2 YFSETQ come from the germline V gene. V shed 4 bases and J 2 bases; nucleotides not matched to a gene: 6. CDR3: CASSELAGTTDTQYF. For the CDR3, the DNA is TGCGCCAGCAGCGAATTAGCGGGGACCACAGATACGCAGTATTTT.

This chain uses TRBV28 with TRBJ1-1, with 7 bases lining up with TRBD1. The junction had 7 bases not matched to a gene; V was cut back by 5 bases and J by 4 bases. Per the germline V gene, CDR1 is MDHEN and CDR2 is SYDVKM. CDR3 length equals 14 residues. CDR3 region: CASSNLRGGTEAFF. The CDR3 DNA follows: TGTGCCAGCAGTAACCTCAGGGGGGGCACTGAAGCTTTCTTT.

The chain links TRBV9 to TRBJ2-4, with a possible D match to TRBD1 (6 bases). CDR3 length equals 16 residues. Germline CDR1 and CDR2: SGDLS and YYNGEE. Trimming took off 2 bases at V and 2 bases at J, with 14 bases between the two ends. In nucleotides, the CDR3 is TGTGCCAGCAGCGTGGGGGCAGGGCGGTCCAAAAACATTCAGTACTTC. This codes for CASSVGAGRSKNIQYF. The entire variable domain, with the rest obtained from reference TRBV9 and TRBJ2-4, is as follows: DSGVTQTPKHLITATGQRVTLRCSPRSGDLSVYWYQQSLDQGLQFLIQYYNGEERAKGNILERFSAQQFPDLHSELNLSSLELGDSALYFCASSVGAGRSKNIQYFGAGTRLSVL.

The V and J genes are TRBV10-3 and TRBJ2-7, with 7 bases that match TRBD2. Germline CDR1 is ENHRY and CDR2 is SYGVKD. This CDR3 comprises 14 residues. V dropped 4 bases and J dropped 0; count of bases not matched to a gene: 3. The CDR3 region is CAISGGGSSYEQYF. The CDR3 DNA reads TGTGCCATCAGTGGGGGAGGGAGCTCCTACGAGCAGTACTTC.